This entry is about one T cell receptor (beta chain). The source of the sample is a study of blood T cell repertoires in COVID-19. About the study: Samples taken during acute and convalescent COVID-19 were collected in the United States, Italy and Spain. T cells, B-cell-depleted T cells, or PBMCs provided the cDNA or gDNA that served as material.

Per the germline V gene, CDR1 is SGHNT and CDR2 is YYREEE (reference sequence). V gave up 2 bases and J gave up 2 bases, with 8 bases separating them. This CDR3 spans 13 amino acids. As handled by the study authors: Reference gene primers were amplified, and this amplification served to estimate nucleated cell counts. Produced via immunoSEQ multiplex PCR; TCRdb's table is partial and in-frame only. V and J calls and clone size are as listed in that table; D and trimming were resolved from the DNA. The sample holds over 150,000 clones; approximately 85% are singletons and the top ten take approximately 0.99%.

This clonotype originated in a middle-aged man with acute or convalescent COVID-19. This chain links TRBV5-4 with TRBJ2-7; D is perhaps TRBD1 (5 bases). Sample: peripheral blood. CDR3 nucleotides: TGTGCCAGCAGCTTTCCAGGGACCTACGAGCAGTACTTC. It codes for CASSFPGTYEQYF.